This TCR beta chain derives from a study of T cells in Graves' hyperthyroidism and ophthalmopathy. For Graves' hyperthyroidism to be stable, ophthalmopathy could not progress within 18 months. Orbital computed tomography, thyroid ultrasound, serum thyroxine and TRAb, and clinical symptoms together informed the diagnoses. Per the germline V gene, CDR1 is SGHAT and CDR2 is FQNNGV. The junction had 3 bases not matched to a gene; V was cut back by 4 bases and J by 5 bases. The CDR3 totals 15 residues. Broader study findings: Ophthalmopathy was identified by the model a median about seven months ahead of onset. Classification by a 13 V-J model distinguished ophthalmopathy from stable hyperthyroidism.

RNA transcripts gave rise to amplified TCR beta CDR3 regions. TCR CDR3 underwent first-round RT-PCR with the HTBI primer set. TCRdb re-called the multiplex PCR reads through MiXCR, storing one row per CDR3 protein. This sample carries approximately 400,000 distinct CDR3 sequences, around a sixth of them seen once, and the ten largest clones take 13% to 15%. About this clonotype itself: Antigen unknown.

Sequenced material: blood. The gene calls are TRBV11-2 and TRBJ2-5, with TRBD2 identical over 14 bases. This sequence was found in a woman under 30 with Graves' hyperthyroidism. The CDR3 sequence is CASSSGLAGVETQYF. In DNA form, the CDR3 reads TGTGCCAGCAGCTCGGGACTAGCGGGAGTTGAGACCCAGTACTTC.